The 20 T cell receptor beta chains listed next were all sequenced from one sample in a study of T cells in narcolepsy. Measured with immunoSEQ multiplex PCR; TCRdb has only the in-frame clones, and not every one. This sample has approximately 30,000 clones, with 80% found just once. The source material was memory (CD45RA-) CD4+ T cells from blood. The receptor source for this set is a human donor in good health.

The chain recombines TRBV18 with TRBJ2-1; 7 bases fit TRBD1. CDR3 length: 17 amino acids. The germline V gene encodes CDR1 KGHSH and CDR2 LQKENI. Trimming at V came to 3 bases and at J to 1 base, leaving 9 bases not matched to a gene. The CDR3, as DNA: TGTGCCAGCTCACCTACCAGGGGGACGGTATCCTACAATGAGCAGTTCTTC. As protein: CASSPTRGTVSYNEQFF.

The V and J genes are TRBV6-1 and TRBJ1-1, with 8 bases matching TRBD1. Germline trimming cut 8 bases from V and 1 base from J; bases unmatched to any gene: 9. This CDR3 is 15 amino acids long. Per germline, CDR1 MNHNS and CDR2 SASEGT. This chain's CDR3 is CASAHRGGWNTEAFF. The CDR3 DNA follows: TGTGCCAGCGCCCACAGGGGGGGATGGAACACTGAAGCTTTCTTT.

This clone was observed once. This rearrangement joins TRBV6-5 to TRBJ2-5, with 9 bases fitting TRBD1. The J call could be wrong; TRBJ2-7 is a better fit for the DNA end. Germline CDR1 reads MNHEY; CDR2 reads SVGAGI. This CDR3 is 15 amino acids long. DNA of the CDR3: TGTGCCAGCAGTTACTCGGACAGGGGCGGGTACGAGCAGTACTTC. Its protein is CASSYSDRGGYEQYF.

This clone was found a few times. V usage is TRBV18 and J usage is TRBJ2-7; perhaps TRBD1 as D (6 bases). The CDR3 covers 15 residues. Germline V gives CDR1 KGHSH, CDR2 LQKENI. V was trimmed by 0 bases and J by 4 bases, leaving 13 bases between them. CDR3 loop: CASSPPQAGVYEQYF. CDR3 nucleotides: TGTGCCAGCTCACCACCGCAGGCAGGGGTGTACGAGCAGTACTTC.

J is TRBJ2-2 and V is TRBV1; the DNA was not used to check the table's D call, TRBD2. TRBV1 is given as a pseudogene. CDR3 length: 18 amino acids. Here the CDR3 reads CTSSQGQTSGRLTGELFF. Written as DNA, the CDR3 is TGCACCAGCAGCCAAGGTCAGACTAGCGGGAGGTTAACCGGGGAGCTGTTTTTT.

The V gene is TRBV5-4, the J gene TRBJ1-2; weak D call: TRBD1 (6 bases). Germline-derived CDR1 and CDR2 are SGHNT and YYREEE (reference sequence). The ends were cut back, 3 bases at V and 2 bases at J, with 17 bases in the middle. The CDR3 totals 16 residues. The CDR3 is CASSSPIGGGNYGYTF. CDR3 coding DNA: TGTGCCAGCAGCTCCCCCATCGGGGGCGGAAACTATGGCTACACCTTC.

The chain uses TRBV7-2 and TRBJ1-2; TRBD1 matches 11 bases. Germline V gene lookup returns CDR1 SGHTA and CDR2 FQGNSA. V shed 1 base, J shed 4 bases, and the junction held 2 bases outside the gene matches. The CDR3 has 15 residues. CDR3 residues: CASSLGGQGAYGYTF. As DNA, the CDR3 is TGTGCCAGCAGCTTAGGAGGACAGGGGGCCTATGGCTACACCTTC.

The CDR3 is CASSPSGLAGGSWETQYF. The CDR3 DNA is TGCGCCAGCAGCCCCTCTGGACTAGCGGGGGGTTCTTGGGAGACCCAGTACTTC. The chain links TRBV4-1 to TRBJ2-5; 14 bases are shared with TRBD2. Germline values: CDR1 MGHRA, CDR2 YSYEKL. There are 18 residues in the CDR3. The J segment lost 5 bases and the V segment lost 4 bases, leaving 12 bases of the junction unmatched.

CDR3: CASSGPNRGRSTDTQYF. The DNA for the CDR3 is TGTGCCAGCAGTGGACCGAACAGGGGGCGTAGCACAGATACGCAGTATTTT. This chain links TRBV28 with TRBJ2-3, with TRBD1 matching over 9 bases. CDR3 length equals 17 residues. CDR1 and CDR2 (germline): MDHEN, SYDVKM. The V gene end was trimmed by 5 bases and the J gene end by 0 bases; junction bases not matched to a gene: 9. The full variable domain, its missing parts supplied by reference TRBV28 and TRBJ2-3, is DVKVTQSSRYLVKRTGEKVFLECVQDMDHENMFWYRQDPGLGLRLIYFSYDVKMKEKGDIPEGYSVSREKKERFSLILESASTNQTSMYLCASSGPNRGRSTDTQYFGPGTRLTVL.

This clone was counted between two and nine times. The V and J genes are TRBV11-2 and TRBJ1-1; no reliable D call. CDR1 is SGHAT and CDR2 is FQNNGV in the germline V gene. This CDR3 spans 13 amino acids. V lost 0 bases and J lost 1, with 3 bases in between. This CDR3 reads CASSLEANTEAFF. CDR3 DNA: TGTGCCAGCAGCTTAGAGGCGAACACTGAAGCTTTCTTT.

The chain has TRBV6-1 and TRBJ1-6; 10 nucleotides agree with TRBD1. Germline lookup yields CDR1 MNHNS and CDR2 SASEGT. The CDR3 has 17 residues. Trimming took 2 bases from V and 12 from J; bases not matched to a gene: 13. The CDR3 loop reads CASSELKTGGKGLPLHF. CDR3 in DNA: TGTGCCAGCAGTGAATTAAAGACAGGGGGCAAGGGTTTACCCCTCCACTTT.

V gene TRBV6-5 combines with J gene TRBJ1-1, with TRBD1 matching 9 bases. CDR1 is MNHEY and CDR2 is SVGAGI in the germline V gene. V lost 6 bases, J lost 4 bases, and 9 bases stayed unmatched. The CDR3 sequence is 15 residues long. The CDR3 here is CASSHRGLGVTEAFF. The CDR3 DNA follows: TGTGCCAGCAGCCACAGGGGGCTAGGGGTCACTGAAGCTTTCTTT.

The chain couples TRBV2 to TRBJ1-2; no definite D call. The ends were cut back, 4 bases at V and 4 bases at J, with 4 bases in the middle. This CDR3 comprises 11 residues. Germline V CDR1 and CDR2: SNHLY, FYNNEI. This chain's CDR3 is CASSGSYGYTF. The CDR3, as DNA: TGTGCCAGCAGTGGAAGCTATGGCTACACCTTC.

V usage is TRBV6-5 and J usage is TRBJ2-5; D remains unclear. Germline CDR1 is MNHEY and CDR2 is SVGAGI. The CDR3 is 11 residues long. V was pared by 2 bases and J by 7 bases, with 5 bases between. The CDR3, as DNA: TGTGCCAGCAGTTACCAGCGGACCCAGTACTTC. Translating it yields CASSYQRTQYF.

The V call is TRBV25-1, the J call TRBJ2-3; 9 bases map to TRBD2. The germline CDR1 and CDR2 sequences are MGHDK and SYGVNS. V was clipped by 7 bases and J by 4 bases; unmatched bases: 9. The CDR3 runs 15 residues. The CDR3 bases are TGTGCCAGCAAAAGTAGCGGGAGAATCCCAGATACGCAGTATTTT. This gives the protein CASKSSGRIPDTQYF.

This clone has more than one count but fewer than ten. The chain employs TRBV18 and TRBJ1-4, with 10 bases aligning to TRBD1. CDR3 size: 16 residues. Germline V gene lookup returns CDR1 KGHSH and CDR2 LQKENI. V lost 3 bases, J lost 3 bases, and 4 bases stayed unmatched. DNA of the CDR3: TGTGCCAGCTCACCGGCGACAGGGGGCCCTAATGAAAAACTGTTTTTT. It is translated as CASSPATGGPNEKLFF.

The rearrangement joins TRBV4-3 to TRBJ2-1; D may be TRBD2 (6 bases). The germline V and J ends were trimmed by 0 bases and 2 bases, with 14 bases remaining between them. The germline CDR1 and CDR2 sequences are LGHNA and YSLEER. The CDR3 runs to 17 residues. In DNA, the CDR3 is TGCGCCAGCAGCCAAGATGAACTGGGCGGGACCTACAATGAGCAGTTCTTC. Translated, it gives CASSQDELGGTYNEQFF.

This clone is a singleton in its sample. The rearrangement joins TRBV2 to TRBJ2-3, with 10 bases that match TRBD1. Germline trimming cut 5 bases from V and 2 bases from J; bases unmatched to any gene: 4. The CDR3 consists of 15 residues. Germline CDR1 SNHLY, CDR2 FYNNEI. In DNA, the CDR3 is TGTGCCAGCAGTCGGGACAGGGGAGACACAGATACGCAGTATTTT. Residues: CASSRDRGDTDTQYF.

V gene TRBV6-6 combines with J gene TRBJ1-1, with a tentative D call TRBD1 (5 bases). Germline loops: CDR1 MNHNY, CDR2 SVGAGI (reference sequence). V was clipped by 4 bases and J by 6 bases, with 18 bases between them. The CDR3 totals 15 residues. This chain's CDR3 is CASSFRGVQGAEAFF. As DNA, the CDR3 is TGTGCCAGCAGTTTCCGGGGGGTTCAGGGCGCTGAAGCTTTCTTT.

The rearrangement uses TRBV7-2 and TRBJ2-7; 7 bases match TRBD2. The germline gives CDR1 SGHTA, CDR2 FQGNSA. This CDR3 contains 14 residues. V shed 5 bases, J shed 2 bases, and the junction held 6 bases outside the gene matches. CDR3 DNA: TGTGCCAGCAGCCCCGGGGGGAACACCTACGAGCAGTACTTC. It is translated as CASSPGGNTYEQYF. Full variable domain (rest looked up from reference TRBV7-2 and TRBJ2-7): GAGVSQSPSNKVTEKGKDVELRCDPISGHTALYWYRQSLGQGLEFLIYFQGNSAPDKSGLPSDRFSAERTGGSVSTLTIQRTQQEDSAVYLCASSPGGNTYEQYFGPGTRLTVT.